The rows below give T cell receptor beta chains drawn from one sample of a study of T cell responses to AZD1222 COVID-19 vaccine. Only in-frame clones appear in the TCRdb table, and some are missing; sequencing was by immunoSEQ multiplex PCR. The table has roughly 200,000 clones, about 86% seen once; the top ten hold about 7.2%. The sequencing used peripheral blood, collected on day 0 of AZD1222 vaccination. The receptors originated from an adult in good health. Each CDR3 is given with its conserved first and last residue. The order of the fields is J gene, clone size, D gene, V gene, CDR3 protein, CDR3 DNA. The D gene is left open where the match is weak. The size field is filled for only some rows; it gives once, few, many or a size class.

TRBJ2-3	NA	TRBD2	TRBV18	CASSPFKRGGLNVTDTQYF	TGTGCCAGCTCACCATTCAAGCGGGGGGGCCTGAATGTCACAGATACGCAGTATTTT
TRBJ2-3	NA	TRBD2	TRBV5-1	CASSLAFGTSGGSTDTQYF	TGCGCCAGCAGCTTGGCTTTCGGGACTAGCGGGGGGAGCACAGATACGCAGTATTTT
TRBJ1-5	NA	TRBD1	TRBV7-2	CASSSQGAWPYSNQPQHF	TGTGCCAGCAGCTCACAGGGGGCATGGCCTTATAGCAATCAGCCCCAGCATTTT
TRBJ2-1	NA	NA	TRBV28	CASSPGGSYNEQFF	TGTGCCAGCAGTCCCGGGGGCTCCTACAATGAGCAGTTCTTC
TRBJ1-5	NA	NA	TRBV21-1	CASTAKDRVRDQPQHF	TGTGCCAGCACCGCCAAGGACAGGGTGAGGGATCAGCCCCAGCATTTT
TRBJ1-1	NA	NA	TRBV19	CASTVKGNTEAFF	TGTGCCAGTACCGTAAAAGGTAACACTGAAGCTTTCTTT
TRBJ2-7	NA	TRBD2	TRBV19	CATQSRLAGKNEQYF	TGTGCCACCCAATCTCGACTAGCGGGGAAAAACGAGCAGTACTTC
TRBJ2-7	NA	TRBD1	TRBV6-5	CASSSTGGDWSEQYF	TGTGCCAGCAGTTCCACAGGGGGCGATTGGTCCGAGCAGTACTTC
TRBJ1-6	NA	NA	TRBV2	CASSVLRQDPYNSPLHF	TGTGCCAGCAGTGTACTTAGACAAGATCCCTATAATTCACCCCTCCACTTT
TRBJ1-5	NA	NA	TRBV2	CASSSQGENQPQHF	TGTGCCAGCAGTTCCCAGGGAGAAAATCAGCCCCAGCATTTT
TRBJ2-7	few	NA	TRBV19	CASSDSYEQYF	TGTGCCAGTAGCGACTCCTACGAGCAGTACTTC
TRBJ2-5	NA	NA	TRBV5-1	CASSSGTRQETQYF	TGCGCCAGCAGCTCCGGGACTCGCCAAGAGACCCAGTACTTC
TRBJ2-5	NA	NA	TRBV12-3/TRBV12-4	CASSPGMVETQYF	TGTGCCAGCAGTCCCGGTATGGTAGAGACCCAGTACTTC
TRBJ2-1	NA	NA	TRBV11-2	CASSPGGGSFPYNEQFF	TGTGCCAGCAGCCCGGGTGGGGGCTCCTTCCCCTACAATGAGCAGTTCTTC
TRBJ1-2	NA	TRBD1	TRBV10-1	CASSEGGQGSNYGYTF	TGCGCCAGCAGTGAAGGGGGACAGGGATCTAACTATGGCTACACCTTC
TRBJ1-1	NA	NA	TRBV7-3	CASSLIGLGTEAFF	TGTGCCAGCAGCTTAATCGGGTTAGGCACTGAAGCTTTCTTT
TRBJ2-7	NA	TRBD1	TRBV7-2	CASSPTGVSYEQYF	TGTGCCAGCAGCCCCACAGGGGTCTCCTACGAGCAGTACTTC
TRBJ1-1	NA	NA	TRBV6-1	CASSEGEGAPRTEAFF	TGTGCCAGCAGTGAAGGAGAAGGAGCGCCGCGGACTGAAGCTTTCTTT
TRBJ1-2	NA	NA	TRBV19	CASSTPPMTSNYGYTF	TGTGCCAGTAGTACCCCCCCCATGACGTCGAACTATGGCTACACCTTC
TRBJ2-7	NA	TRBD1	TRBV19	CASSIAPTGGGYEQYF	TGTGCCAGTAGTATAGCCCCGACAGGGGGCGGGTACGAGCAGTACTTC
TRBJ1-3	once	NA	TRBV3-1/TRBV3-2	CASRDAGFRNTIYF	TGTGCCAGCAGGGACGCAGGTTTTCGAAACACCATATATTTT
TRBJ2-7	NA	NA	TRBV28	CASSVPDRGEQYF	TGTGCCAGCAGCGTCCCGGATAGGGGCGAGCAGTACTTC
TRBJ1-2	few	TRBD1	TRBV27	CASSPAGTDYGYTF	TGTGCCAGCAGTCCAGCCGGGACAGACTATGGCTACACCTTC
TRBJ2-7	NA	NA	TRBV9	CASSVSGPGEQYF	TGTGCCAGCAGCGTATCAGGTCCGGGCGAGCAGTACTTC
TRBJ2-2	NA	TRBD2	TRBV20-1	CSASYGTSRSGELFF	TGCAGTGCTAGTTATGGGACTAGTAGGTCCGGGGAGCTGTTTTTT
TRBJ1-2	NA	NA	TRBV6-5	CASSYLDRTNYGYTF	TGTGCCAGCAGTTACCTAGACCGTACTAACTATGGCTACACCTTC
TRBJ1-1	NA	NA	TRBV6-1	CASSEYGGRVAFF	TGTGCCAGCAGTGAATATGGGGGCAGGGTAGCTTTCTTT
TRBJ1-2	NA	TRBD1	TRBV19	CASKRVGQGYGYTF	TGTGCCAGTAAAAGAGTGGGACAGGGCTATGGCTACACCTTC
TRBJ2-1	NA	NA	TRBV6-5	CASSYSTYNEQFF	TGTGCCAGCAGTTACTCGACCTACAATGAGCAGTTCTTC
TRBJ2-2	NA	NA	TRBV27	CASSPRLDAGELFF	TGTGCCAGCAGCCCCCGACTAGATGCCGGGGAGCTGTTTTTT
TRBJ2-5	NA	TRBD2	TRBV19	CASRSGGAQETQYF	TGTGCCAGTAGGAGCGGGGGGGCCCAAGAGACCCAGTACTTC
TRBJ1-3	NA	NA	TRBV3-1/TRBV3-2	CASSQDLTPGNTIYF	TGTGCCAGCAGCCAAGATCTGACACCAGGAAACACCATATATTTT
TRBJ2-3	few	NA	TRBV7-3	CASSPEPSTDTQYF	TGTGCCAGCAGCCCCGAGCCGTCAACAGATACGCAGTATTTT
TRBJ2-2	once	NA	TRBV4-1	CASSQELSLLTGELFF	TGCGCCAGCAGCCAAGAACTGTCGCTTCTAACCGGGGAGCTGTTTTTT
TRBJ1-3	once	NA	TRBV3-1/TRBV3-2	CASSRSGPFSGNTIYF	TGTGCCAGCAGCCGATCAGGACCGTTCTCTGGAAACACCATATATTTT
TRBJ2-5	NA	NA	TRBV27	CASSLSREETQYF	TGTGCCAGCAGTTTATCGAGGGAAGAGACCCAGTACTTC
TRBJ2-5	once	NA	TRBV28	CASSLLTGVRQETQYF	TGTGCCAGCAGTTTACTGACAGGTGTCCGCCAAGAGACCCAGTACTTC
TRBJ2-7	NA	NA	TRBV2	CASMPSFYEQYF	TGTGCCAGCATGCCCAGTTTCTACGAGCAGTACTTC
TRBJ1-2	NA	NA	TRBV7-6	CASSPSFGGNYGYTF	TGTGCCAGCAGCCCCAGTTTCGGGGGGAACTATGGCTACACCTTC
TRBJ1-2	few	NA	TRBV5-4	CASSLGLKDYGYTF	TGTGCCAGCAGCTTGGGTTTAAAGGACTATGGCTACACCTTC
TRBJ1-3	NA	NA	TRBV10-3	CAMKAGNLSGNTIYF	TGTGCCATGAAAGCCGGGAACCTCTCTGGAAACACCATATATTTT
TRBJ2-7	once	TRBD1	TRBV7-8	CASSRGGQGTYEQYF	TGTGCCAGCAGCCGAGGGGGACAGGGCACCTACGAGCAGTACTTC
TRBJ2-1	NA	NA	TRBV5-1	CASSHHLTTYNEQFF	TGCGCCAGCAGCCACCACCTTACAACCTACAATGAGCAGTTCTTC